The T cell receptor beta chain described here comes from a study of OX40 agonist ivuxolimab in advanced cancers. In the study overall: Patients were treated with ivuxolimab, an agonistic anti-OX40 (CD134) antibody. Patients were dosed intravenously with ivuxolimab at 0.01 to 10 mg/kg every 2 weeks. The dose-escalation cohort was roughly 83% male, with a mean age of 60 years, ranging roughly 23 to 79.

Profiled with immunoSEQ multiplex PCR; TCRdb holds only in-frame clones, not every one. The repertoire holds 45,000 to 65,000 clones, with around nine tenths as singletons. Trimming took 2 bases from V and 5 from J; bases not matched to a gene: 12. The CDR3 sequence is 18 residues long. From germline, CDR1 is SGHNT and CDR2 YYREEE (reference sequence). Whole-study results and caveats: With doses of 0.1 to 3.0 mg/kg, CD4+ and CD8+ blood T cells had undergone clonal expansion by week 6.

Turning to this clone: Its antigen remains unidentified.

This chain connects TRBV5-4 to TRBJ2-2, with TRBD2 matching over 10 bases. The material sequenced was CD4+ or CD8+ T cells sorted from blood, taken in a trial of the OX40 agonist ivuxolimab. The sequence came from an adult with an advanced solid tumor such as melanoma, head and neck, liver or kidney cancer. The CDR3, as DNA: TGTGCCAGCAGCTTCCCGACCAGCGGGAGGGCCCGGACCGGGGAGCTGTTTTTT. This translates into CASSFPTSGRARTGELFF.